These 9 T cell receptor beta chains originate from one sample sequenced in a study of metastatic and nonmetastatic thyroid tumors. Thyroid surgery took place with no prior treatment in any patient. TCRdb ran MiXCR on the PCR reads. There are some 21,000 clones in the sample; 12% occur only once, and approximately 6.2% lies in the top ten. The sequenced sample consisted of blood. Every receptor here comes from a male donor with papillary thyroid cancer or a benign thyroid nodule (not recorded which). Some clones in this sample may be carry-over from other donors' samples.

In its sample, this clone is medium-sized. The V and J genes are TRBV15 and TRBJ1-6; no firm D call. V lost 1 base, J lost 7 bases, and 8 bases lay in between. This CDR3 is 14 amino acids long. Germline lookup yields CDR1 LNHNV and CDR2 YYDKDF (reference sequence). CDR3: CATSRGAVNSPLHF. The DNA of the CDR3 is TGTGCCACCAGCAGAGGAGCTGTGAATTCACCCCTCCACTTT.

This clone was counted only a few times. The chain carries TRBV12-3 or TRBV12-4 and TRBJ1-2, with TRBD1 as a possible D gene (6 bases). V was shortened by 1 base and J by 4 bases, with 7 bases between the two germline ends. The CDR3 extends over 13 amino acids. CDR3 amino acids: CASSLGTVYGYTF. CDR3 coding DNA: TGTGCCAGCAGTTTAGGGACAGTCTATGGCTACACCTTC.

The chain carries TRBV20-1 and TRBJ2-1, with 11 nucleotides matching TRBD2. V dropped 1 base and J dropped 8; count of bases not matched to a gene: 4. Germline V gene sequence: CDR1 DFQATT, CDR2 SNEGSKA (reference sequence). This CDR3 contains 14 residues. CDR3 nucleotide sequence: TGCAGTGCTAGAGCAACTAGCGGGAGAGATGAGCAGTTCTTC. It codes for CSARATSGRDEQFF.

This clone was counted many times. The chain couples TRBV11-2 to TRBJ2-7; D is unresolved. V was shortened by 1 base and J by 0 bases, with 10 bases between the two germline ends. The CDR3 is 15 residues long. CDR1 is SGHAT and CDR2 is FQNNGV in the germline V gene. CDR3 DNA sequence: TGTGCCAGCAGCTTAGTGGCAGCCCCCTCCTACGAGCAGTACTTC. As protein: CASSLVAAPSYEQYF.

This clone has just one count. The chain links TRBV7-6 to TRBJ2-1; D is possibly TRBD1 or TRBD2 (5 bases each). Per germline, CDR1 SGHVS and CDR2 FNYEAQ. The germline V and J ends were trimmed by 3 bases and 2 bases, with 17 bases remaining between them. The CDR3 is 17 residues long. CDR3 in amino acids: CASSFTTGDGPYNEQFF. CDR3 sequence (DNA): TGTGCCAGCAGCTTCACAACTGGGGACGGACCCTACAATGAGCAGTTCTTC.

J is TRBJ1-2 and V is TRBV30, with unresolved D. The CDR3 covers 13 residues. CDR1 GTSNPN and CDR2 SVGIG come from the germline V gene (reference sequence). The ends were cut back, 0 bases at V and 6 bases at J, with 11 bases in the middle. The CDR3 DNA reads as TGTGCCTGGAGTGTGTTGGGAAGTCATGGCTACACCTTC. Its translation: CAWSVLGSHGYTF.

This clone was seen many times. The chain is built from TRBV30 and TRBJ1-4, with D perhaps matching TRBD1 (6 bases). Germline CDR1 GTSNPN, CDR2 SVGIG (reference sequence). This CDR3 spans 14 amino acids. Trimming left V 2 bases short and J 8 bases short, with 15 bases between. Here the CDR3 DNA reads TGTGCCTGGAGTAGAGGGGGTGATAGAGAAAAACTGTTTTTT. Amino acids: CAWSRGGDREKLFF.

Judged by abundance, this clone is medium-sized (0.01 to 0.1%). J is TRBJ1-5 and V is TRBV28; TRBD1 is a possible D gene (6 bases). CDR1 and CDR2 from the germline V gene are MDHEN and SYDVKM. The CDR3 covers 16 residues. V was trimmed by 4 bases and J by 5 bases, leaving 18 bases between them. This CDR3 is CASSSTTGFGDQPQHF. As DNA, the CDR3 is TGTGCCAGCAGTTCAACTACAGGGTTCGGCGATCAGCCCCAGCATTTT.

The gene calls are TRBV19 and TRBJ1-1, with 12 bases identical to TRBD1. Germline-derived CDR1 and CDR2 are LNHDA and SQIVND (reference sequence). Trimming cost V 7 bases and J 4 bases; bases outside gene matches: 10. There are 16 residues in the CDR3. The CDR3 DNA reads as TGTGCCAGTACCCTGGGGCGGGACAGGGGGCCCACTGAAGCTTTCTTT. Its protein is CASTLGRDRGPTEAFF.